Listed below are T cell receptor beta chains from one sample, sequenced in a study of blood T cell repertoires in COVID-19. The repertoire was sequenced with immunoSEQ multiplex PCR; TCRdb's copy has only in-frame clones and lacks some. The profile shows approximately 300,000 clones, 80% to 95% of them singletons. Sequencing was done on a sample of peripheral blood. All receptors derive from a woman aged 30 to 39 with COVID-19, enrolled during active disease. CDR3s include the opening cysteine and the closing phenylalanine or tryptophan. The D gene is left open where the match is weak. Size is omitted from some rows. Given values are once, few, many or a class for expanded clones.

J | D | V | size | CDR3 | DNA
TRBJ1-5 | NA | TRBV19 | NA | CASRGQDQPQHF | TGTGCCAGTAGGGGGCAGGATCAGCCCCAGCATTTT
TRBJ2-3 | TRBD1 | TRBV2 | NA | CASSEQGAITDTQYF | TGTGCCAGCAGTGAGCAGGGGGCCATAACAGATACGCAGTATTTT
TRBJ1-6 | NA | TRBV27 | NA | CASSFGGNSPLHF | TGTGCCAGCAGTTTCGGGGGGAATTCACCCCTCCACTTT
TRBJ1-4 | NA | TRBV28 | NA | CASRIGGTEKLFF | TGTGCCAGCAGGATTGGAGGTACCGAAAAACTGTTTTTT
TRBJ2-5 | NA | TRBV19 | NA | CASTQQGSGETQYF | TGTGCCAGTACCCAACAGGGTTCTGGGGAGACCCAGTACTTC
TRBJ2-7 | TRBD1 | TRBV7-2 | NA | CASSLEGTGVWEQYF | TGTGCCAGCAGCTTAGAAGGGACAGGGGTATGGGAGCAGTACTTC
TRBJ1-1 | NA | TRBV3-1/TRBV3-2 | NA | CASSHFAGGNTEAFF | TGTGCCAGCAGCCATTTCGCGGGAGGGAACACTGAAGCTTTCTTT
TRBJ2-7 | TRBD1 | TRBV6-5 | NA | CASEISGQGVWEQYF | TGTGCCAGCGAGATCTCCGGACAGGGGGTATGGGAGCAGTACTTC
TRBJ1-1 | NA | TRBV10-2 | NA | CASSESRNTEAFF | TGCGCCAGCAGTGAGTCTCGGAACACTGAAGCTTTCTTT
TRBJ2-1 | TRBD2 | TRBV19 | NA | CASSPSGLVTHEQFF | TGTGCCAGTAGTCCCTCGGGACTAGTCACCCATGAGCAGTTCTTC
TRBJ1-1 | NA | TRBV6-5 | once | CASSPTGVTEAFF | TGTGCCAGCAGCCCCACCGGGGTGACTGAAGCTTTCTTT
TRBJ2-1 | TRBD1 | TRBV2 | NA | CASDPGQLYNEQFF | TGTGCCAGCGACCCGGGACAGCTCTACAATGAGCAGTTCTTC
TRBJ2-5 | TRBD1 | TRBV5-4 | once | CASSLENRGPETQYF | TGTGCCAGCAGCTTGGAAAACAGGGGACCAGAGACCCAGTACTTC
TRBJ2-5 | TRBD2 | TRBV9 | NA | CASSGTSGRETQYF | TGTGCCAGTTCCGGGACTAGCGGTCGAGAGACCCAGTACTTC
TRBJ1-3 | NA | TRBV7-9 | NA | CASSQGNTIYF | TGTGCCAGCAGCCAAGGAAACACCATATATTTT
TRBJ2-3 | NA | TRBV28 | NA | CASPPPRGGRTDTQYF | TGTGCCAGCCCGCCCCCCCGGGGTGGCCGCACAGATACGCAGTATTTT
TRBJ2-3 | NA | TRBV9 | few | CASSAQTASTDTQYF | TGTGCCAGCAGCGCCCAGACAGCAAGCACAGATACGCAGTATTTT
TRBJ2-3 | TRBD2 | TRBV27 | NA | CASSTGLAGVRDTQYF | TGTGCCAGCAGTACGGGACTAGCGGGAGTTAGAGATACGCAGTATTTT
TRBJ1-6 | NA | TRBV13 | NA | CASSPRGSSYNSPLHF | TGTGCCAGCAGCCCTCGGGGGAGCTCCTATAATTCACCCCTCCACTTT
TRBJ2-7 | NA | TRBV5-6 | NA | CASSLIDYEQYF | TGTGCCAGCAGCTTGATAGATTACGAGCAGTACTTC
TRBJ1-5 | NA | TRBV6-5 | NA | CASKQGPTGQPQHF | TGTGCCAGCAAGCAGGGTCCTACGGGTCAGCCCCAGCATTTT
TRBJ2-7 | TRBD2 | TRBV19 | NA | CASSTPSRGGTNTYEQYF | TGTGCCAGTAGTACCCCCTCGCGGGGGGGCACTAATACCTACGAGCAGTACTTC
TRBJ1-5 | NA | TRBV7-8 | NA | CASSLTGGQPQHF | TGTGCCAGCAGCCTTACGGGAGGACAGCCCCAGCATTTT
TRBJ2-3 | NA | TRBV5-1 | NA | CASSLGGNTQYF | TGCGCCAGCAGTTTAGGGGGAAATACGCAGTATTTT
TRBJ2-6 | NA | TRBV25-1 | NA | CASSETETGANVLTF | TGTGCCAGCAGTGAAACAGAGACTGGGGCCAACGTCCTGACTTTC
TRBJ2-2 | TRBD2 | TRBV9 | NA | CASSVWEGTGELFF | TGTGCCAGCAGCGTATGGGAGGGAACCGGGGAGCTGTTTTTT